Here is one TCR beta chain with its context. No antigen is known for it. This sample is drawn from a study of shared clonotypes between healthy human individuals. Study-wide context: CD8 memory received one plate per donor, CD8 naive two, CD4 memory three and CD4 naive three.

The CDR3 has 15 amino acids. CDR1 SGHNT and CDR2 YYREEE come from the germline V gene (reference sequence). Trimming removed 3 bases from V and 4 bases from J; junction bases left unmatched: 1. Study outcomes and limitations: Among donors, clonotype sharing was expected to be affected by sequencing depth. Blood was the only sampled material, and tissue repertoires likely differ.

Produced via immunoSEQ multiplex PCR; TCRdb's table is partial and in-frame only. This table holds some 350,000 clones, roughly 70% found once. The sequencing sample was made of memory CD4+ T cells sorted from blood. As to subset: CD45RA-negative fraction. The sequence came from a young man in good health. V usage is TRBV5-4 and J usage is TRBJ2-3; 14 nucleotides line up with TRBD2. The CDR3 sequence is CASSSGLAGADTQYF. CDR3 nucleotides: TGTGCCAGCAGCTCGGGACTAGCGGGAGCAGATACGCAGTATTTT.